What follows is one T cell receptor (beta chain) and its context. The data derive from a study of blood T cell repertoires in COVID-19. The Seattle patients, enrolled during active infection, were followed longitudinally. The CDR3 is made up of 15 amino acids. Germline lookup yields CDR1 LNHDA and CDR2 SQIVND (reference sequence). Trimming left V 3 bases short and J 8 bases short, with 17 bases between. Only in-frame clones appear in the TCRdb table, and some are missing; sequencing was by immunoSEQ multiplex PCR. The sample lists fewer than 600,000 clones, roughly 87% occurring once. J is TRBJ2-1 and V is TRBV19; a weak D match, TRBD1 (6 bases). Sequenced input: peripheral blood. The receptor's source is a man younger than 35 with COVID-19, enrolled during active disease. Here the CDR3 DNA reads TGTGCCAGTAGTATCTGGACAGCTGGGAACGATGAGCAGTTCTTC. It encodes CASSIWTAGNDEQFF.